A selection of T cell receptor beta chains follows, all from one sample in a study of regulatory T cells in long-lasting Graves disease. TCRdb re-derived calls from the multiplex PCR reads in MiXCR, one entry per CDR3 protein. The table shows around 460,000 distinct CDR3 sequences, with 20% to 25% occurring only once. Here the sequenced sample was peripheral blood mononuclear cells (PBMCs), taken when the disease was refractory, from a patient treated with antithyroid drugs. Receptor source: a female donor with Graves disease. Each CDR3 is given with its conserved first and last residue. D genes are given only for firm matches. Not all rows give a size; the values are once, few, many and, for expanded clones, a class.

TRBV28,many,TRBD1,TRBJ1-5,CASSLNRGSQPQHF,TGTGCCAGCAGTCTGAACAGGGGTTCTCAGCCCCAGCATTTT
TRBV19,-,-,TRBJ2-2,CASSIRVVEGAGELFF,TGTGCCAGTAGTATTAGAGTGGTCGAGGGGGCCGGGGAGCTGTTTTTT
TRBV5-1,few,-,TRBJ1-5,CASSLDGQPDSNQPQHF,TGCGCCAGCAGCTTGGATGGGCAGCCTGATAGCAATCAGCCCCAGCATTTT
TRBV6-5,-,-,TRBJ2-2,CASSYLLANTGELFF,TGTGCCAGCAGTTACTTGCTAGCGAACACCGGGGAGCTGTTTTTT
TRBV24-1,many,TRBD2,TRBJ2-7,CATSASLAGVYEQYF,TGTGCCACCAGTGCTTCACTAGCGGGAGTTTACGAGCAGTACTTC
TRBV15,many,-,TRBJ2-5,CATSRDKGYRPVTQYF,TGTGCCACCAGCAGAGATAAGGGTTATCGCCCCGTGACCCAGTACTTC
TRBV20-1,-,-,TRBJ2-5,CSATPRGGSQETQYF,TGCAGTGCTACTCCTAGGGGGGGGTCACAAGAGACCCAGTACTTC
TRBV11-2,-,-,TRBJ2-7,CASRALSGTPLF,TGTGCCAGCAGGGCCCTGTCCGGGACTCCTCTTTTC
TRBV13,-,TRBD1,TRBJ2-7,CASSYGQGASYEQYF,TGTGCCAGCAGCTACGGACAGGGGGCCTCCTACGAGCAGTACTTC
TRBV7-2,few,-,TRBJ2-7,CASSLGQLAYEQYF,TGTGCCAGCAGCTTGGGGCAGCTAGCCTACGAGCAGTACTTC
TRBV20-1,few,TRBD1,TRBJ1-2,CSARGTGGYGYTF,TGCAGTGCTAGAGGGACAGGGGGCTATGGCTACACCTTC
TRBV20-1,many,-,TRBJ2-5,CSARDGGYQETQYF,TGCAGTGCTAGAGATGGAGGTTACCAAGAGACCCAGTACTTC
TRBV2,many,TRBD2,TRBJ2-5,CASKAGDEETQYF,TGTGCCAGCAAAGCGGGGGACGAAGAGACCCAGTACTTC
TRBV5-1,many,-,TRBJ1-4,CASSPGDGGNEKLFF,TGCGCCAGCAGCCCCGGGGACGGAGGGAATGAAAAACTGTTTTTT
TRBV28,many,-,TRBJ1-5,CASSLLTNGDQPQHF,TGTGCCAGCAGTTTATTAACGAACGGGGATCAGCCCCAGCATTTT
TRBV28,many,-,TRBJ2-2,CASSFLRYSGAGELFF,TGTGCCAGCAGTTTTTTACGATATTCGGGAGCCGGGGAGCTGTTTTTT
TRBV10-3,many,TRBD1,TRBJ1-2,CAISEIRDRGPTLYGYTF,TGTGCCATCAGCGAGATCCGGGACAGGGGTCCTACTCTCTATGGCTACACCTTC
TRBV10-3,many,-,TRBJ2-7,CAITGQSNEQYF,TGTGCCATCACAGGACAGTCGAACGAGCAGTACTTC
TRBV29-1,few,TRBD1,TRBJ2-7,CSVRTGITYEQYF,TGCAGCGTCCGGACAGGGATCACCTACGAGCAGTACTTC
TRBV9,few,-,TRBJ2-7,CASSSSGGPSYEQYF,TGTGCCAGCAGCTCCTCTGGCGGACCCTCCTACGAGCAGTACTTC
TRBV20-1,once,-,TRBJ1-2,CSVIRDVLGGYTF,TGCAGTGTGATCCGGGACGTCCTGGGGGGCTACACCTTC
TRBV14,few,-,TRBJ1-2,CASSQSVSANYGYTF,TGTGCCAGCAGCCAAAGCGTCAGTGCTAACTATGGCTACACCTTC
TRBV6-1,many,TRBD1,TRBJ1-4,CASTPALSQGEGRTNEKLFF,TGTGCCAGCACCCCTGCCTTGAGCCAGGGGGAGGGTAGAACTAATGAAAAACTGTTTTTT
TRBV12-5,few,-,TRBJ1-3,CASRGNTIYF,TGTGCTAGTAGGGGAAACACCATATATTTT
TRBV4-1,-,-,TRBJ1-2,CASSQEDRPYGYTF,TGCGCCAGCAGCCAAGAAGACAGGCCCTATGGCTACACCTTC
TRBV18,-,TRBD1,TRBJ2-7,CASSLDAGQGSYEQYF,TGTGCCAGCTCACTCGACGCGGGACAGGGATCCTACGAGCAGTACTTC
TRBV29-1,many,TRBD1,TRBJ1-2,CSVGTGGYYGYTF,TGCAGCGTTGGTACAGGGGGCTACTATGGCTACACCTTC
TRBV28,many,TRBD2,TRBJ2-5,CASSFSGRASPANF,TGTGCCAGCAGTTTTTCCGGGAGGGCGTCACCCGCCAACTTC
TRBV25-1,many,TRBD1,TRBJ1-1,CASSEYGGQGVGTEAFF,TGTGCCAGCAGTGAATATGGGGGACAGGGCGTTGGGACTGAAGCTTTCTTT
TRBV28,-,-,TRBJ2-7,CASSYRGGQIHEQYF,TGTGCCAGCAGTTACCGGGGCGGACAGATACACGAGCAGTACTTC
TRBV5-4,few,TRBD2,TRBJ2-7,CASSLGGREVDEQYF,TGTGCCAGCAGCTTGGGAGGGCGGGAGGTCGACGAGCAGTACTTC
TRBV12-3/TRBV12-4,-,-,TRBJ1-5,CASSLRRGQAITQPQHF,TGTGCCAGCAGTTTAAGGAGGGGTCAGGCGATTACTCAGCCCCAGCATTTT
TRBV28,-,-,TRBJ1-3,CASRAGAATGNTIYF,TGTGCCAGCAGAGCCGGGGCCGCCACTGGAAACACCATATATTTT
TRBV5-1,many,-,TRBJ1-5,CASSSDGLNGPQHF,TGCGCCAGCAGCTCCGACGGTTTGAATGGTCCCCAGCATTTT
TRBV7-3,many,TRBD1,TRBJ2-7,CASGRRQGTSYEQYF,TGTGCCAGCGGACGAAGACAGGGGACAAGCTACGAGCAGTACTTC
TRBV7-3,many,-,TRBJ2-7,CASSLQSEGRQYF,TGTGCCAGCAGCTTACAGAGTGAAGGGAGGCAGTACTTC
TRBV20-1,few,-,TRBJ1-2,CSARLGNRGNYGYTF,TGCAGTGCTAGATTGGGCAACCGGGGGAACTATGGCTACACCTTC
TRBV2,few,-,TRBJ2-2,CASSESRATGELFF,TGTGCCAGCAGTGAAAGCAGGGCCACCGGGGAGCTGTTTTTT
TRBV20-1,-,-,TRBJ1-1,CSAHRDMNTEAFF,TGCAGTGCTCACCGGGACATGAACACTGAAGCTTTCTTT
TRBV4-3,-,-,TRBJ1-4,CASSQQTEANEKLFF,TGCGCCAGCAGCCAACAGACGGAAGCTAATGAAAAACTGTTTTTT
TRBV7-2,many,TRBD2,TRBJ2-7,CASSLIGGAYEQYF,TGTGCCAGCAGCTTAATTGGGGGGGCCTACGAGCAGTACTTC
TRBV6-5,many,-,TRBJ2-7,CASSYSFPTMGGREQYF,TGTGCCAGCAGTTACTCGTTCCCGACAATGGGTGGTCGCGAGCAGTACTTC
TRBV7-2,few,-,TRBJ1-2,CASSLGGGAGNYGYTF,TGTGCCAGCAGCTTGGGCGGGGGGGCAGGCAACTATGGCTACACCTTC
TRBV6-4,many,-,TRBJ1-1,CASSEGGANTEAFF,TGTGCCAGCAGTGAAGGGGGAGCGAACACTGAAGCTTTCTTT
TRBV20-1,-,-,TRBJ1-2,CSARGFGGYTF,TGCAGTGCTAGGGGTTTTGGGGGCTACACCTTC
TRBV3-1,-,TRBD1,TRBJ2-1,CASSSGQGRGQFF,TGTGCCAGCAGTTCCGGACAGGGCCGGGGGCAGTTCTTC
TRBV4-3,-,-,TRBJ1-1,CASGSGGRNTEAFF,TGCGCCAGCGGATCCGGGGGTCGGAACACTGAAGCTTTCTTT
TRBV28,-,TRBD1,TRBJ2-2,CASSETGGYTGELFF,TGTGCCAGCAGCGAGACAGGGGGTTACACCGGGGAGCTGTTTTTT
TRBV11-2,-,-,TRBJ2-2,CASSLGTVQLFF,TGTGCCAGCAGCTTAGGGACAGTGCAGCTGTTTTTT
TRBV6-5,many,-,TRBJ1-5,CASSSWALEPQHF,TGTGCCAGCAGTTCGTGGGCCTTGGAGCCCCAGCATTTT
TRBV3-1,few,TRBD2,TRBJ2-7,CASSQMPGLSYEQYF,TGTGCCAGCAGCCAGATGCCGGGACTATCCTACGAGCAGTACTTC
TRBV19,-,-,TRBJ1-1,CASWGADDGDTEAFF,TGTGCCAGTTGGGGGGCCGACGATGGGGACACTGAAGCTTTCTTT
TRBV11-2,many,TRBD1,TRBJ2-7,CASSMFRGIVYEQYF,TGTGCCAGCAGCATGTTCAGGGGGATCGTCTACGAGCAGTACTTC
TRBV20-1,few,TRBD1,TRBJ1-2,CSAQSTGEGYTF,TGCAGTGCTCAATCAACAGGGGAAGGCTACACCTTC